This T cell receptor beta chain came from a study of cytomegalovirus exposure and HLA in healthy donors. The primer mix had 60 Vbeta and 13 Jbeta primers. Sequencing was performed with immunoSEQ multiplex PCR; in TCRdb, only in-frame clones are kept and a portion is missing. In the table there are roughly 60,000 clones, approximately 80% of which are singletons. The CDR3 is 16 residues long. The V and J ends lost 1 base and 2 bases respectively, with 13 bases between them. Germline values: CDR1 LGHNA, CDR2 YSLEER. V and J are TRBV4-3 and TRBJ2-3; TRBD2 is a possible D gene (6 bases). The material sequenced was PBMCs. This sequence was found in a woman in her thirties or forties in good health and CMV-seropositive. The CDR3 protein is CASSQGGGTHTDTQYF. The CDR3 nucleotides read TGCGCCAGCAGCCAAGGGGGCGGGACTCACACAGATACGCAGTATTTT.